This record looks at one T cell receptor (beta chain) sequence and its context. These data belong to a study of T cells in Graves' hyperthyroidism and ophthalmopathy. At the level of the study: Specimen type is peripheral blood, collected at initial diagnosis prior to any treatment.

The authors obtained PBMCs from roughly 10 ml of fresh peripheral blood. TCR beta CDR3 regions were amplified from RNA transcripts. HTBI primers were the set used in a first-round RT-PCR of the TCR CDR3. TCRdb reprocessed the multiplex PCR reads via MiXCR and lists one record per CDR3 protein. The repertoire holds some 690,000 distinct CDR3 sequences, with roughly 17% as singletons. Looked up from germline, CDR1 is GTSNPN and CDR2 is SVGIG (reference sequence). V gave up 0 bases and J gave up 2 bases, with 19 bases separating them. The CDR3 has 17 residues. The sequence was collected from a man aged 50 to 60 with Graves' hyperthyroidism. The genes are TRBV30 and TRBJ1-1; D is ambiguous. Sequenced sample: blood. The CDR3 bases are TGTGCCTGGAGTGTACTTTGGCTCGGACGGGGAAACACTGAAGCTTTCTTT. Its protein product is CAWSVLWLGRGNTEAFF.